What follows describes a single TCR beta chain. The antigen is undetermined. Indicated treatment: around 19 received Ad26.COV2.S at low or high dose, single or two shots; five or six received placebo; per-sample allocation not given. All samples were drawn on day 63, counting from the first vaccine or placebo injection. The data were obtained in a study of Ad26.COV2.S vaccination and SARS-CoV-2 variants. About the research overall: Donor was assigned to the Ad26.COV2.S arm of trial COV1001. In the study, Ad26.COV2.S was injected intramuscularly once, or twice 56 days apart.

V shed 5 bases and J shed 2 bases, with 14 bases lying between them. The CDR3 has 16 amino acids. CDR1 is KGHDR, CDR2 SFDVKD, per germline. The protocol was immunoSEQ multiplex PCR, while the TCRdb copy is restricted to in-frame clones and leaves out a portion. The data contain roughly 680,000 clones, roughly 90% of them singletons. Notes on the study in general: Compared with placebo recipients, vaccine recipients had higher spike-specific TCR breadth. After vaccination, substantial breadth of spike-specific CD8+ and CD4+ responses was reported.

The specimen was peripheral blood, collected in a trial of Ad26.COV2.S vaccine versus placebo. This sequence joins TRBV24-1 and TRBJ2-2, with D perhaps matching TRBD1 (6 bases). This receptor was obtained from a person between 18 and 60 years old who received the Ad26.COV2.S COVID-19 vaccine or a placebo. CDR3 loop: CATSVQGFSNTGELFF. CDR3 nucleotides: TGTGCCACCAGTGTACAGGGCTTTTCAAACACCGGGGAGCTGTTTTTT.